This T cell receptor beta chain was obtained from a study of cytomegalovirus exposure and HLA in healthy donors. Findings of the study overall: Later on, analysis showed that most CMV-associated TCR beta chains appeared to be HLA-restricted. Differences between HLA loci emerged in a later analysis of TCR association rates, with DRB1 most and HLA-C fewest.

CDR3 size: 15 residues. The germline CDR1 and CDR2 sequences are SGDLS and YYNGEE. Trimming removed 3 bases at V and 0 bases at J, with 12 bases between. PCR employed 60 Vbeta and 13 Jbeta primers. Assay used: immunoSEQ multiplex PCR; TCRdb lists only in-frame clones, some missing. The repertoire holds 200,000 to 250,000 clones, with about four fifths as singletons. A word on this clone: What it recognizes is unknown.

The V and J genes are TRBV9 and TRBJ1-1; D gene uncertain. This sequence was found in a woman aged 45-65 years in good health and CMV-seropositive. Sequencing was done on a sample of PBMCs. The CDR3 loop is CASSAGGEVNTEAFF. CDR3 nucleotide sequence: TGTGCCAGCAGCGCCGGCGGGGAGGTGAACACTGAAGCTTTCTTT.